Given below is one T cell receptor beta chain in context. Its specificity is not known. All donors participated as healthy donors of bone marrow. CDR3 length: 10 residues. Between the trimmed V and J ends, which lost 3 bases and 9 bases, there was a span of 3 bases. Germline loops: CDR1 SNHLY, CDR2 FYNNEI. The PCR used 60 Vbeta and 13 Jbeta primers. TCRdb's copy holds only in-frame clones and misses some; the assay was immunoSEQ multiplex PCR. The table lists almost 200,000 clones, over 75% of them singletons, with less than 2.5% in the top ten. This record comes from a study of cytomegalovirus exposure and HLA in healthy donors. Study results and limitations: Presence/absence analyses supposed approximately even sequencing depth among donors. Among TCR beta chains, those listed as cytomegalovirus-associated numbered roughly 150.

The receptor was isolated from a woman in her fifties or sixties in good health and CMV-seronegative. The chain recombines TRBV2 with TRBJ2-1; D call uncertain. Sequenced: PBMCs. CDR3 amino acids: CASSDSEQFF. CDR3 bases: TGTGCCAGCAGTGATAGTGAGCAGTTCTTC.